A single sample is the source of the 25 T cell receptor beta chains below, sequenced in a study of early stage breast cancer tumors (dated by TCRdb to 2017 to 2019). Library prep was done by the immunoSEQ multiplex PCR assay. Entries here come from immuneACCESS through TCRdb and include only in-frame sequences with V and J called. Some clones fail to appear in such tables; in the studies checked, an unresolved V gene covers under half of the shortfall, and the cause of the remainder is unknown. Present in this sample are several thousand clones, around 66% of which were seen just once. The ten biggest clones cover 13% of the sample. What was sequenced was normal breast tissue next to the tumor. The receptors were gathered from a person aged 50 to 59 with breast cancer.

V and J are TRBV9 and TRBJ2-3; no clear D gene. This CDR3 comprises 15 residues. Germline V gene data show CDR1 as SGDLS and CDR2 as YYNGEE. Between the trimmed V and J ends, which lost 4 bases and 2 bases, there was a span of 14 bases. The CDR3, as DNA: TGTGCCAGCAGCCTCGGTGCTGTCTTCACAGATACGCAGTATTTT. This codes for CASSLGAVFTDTQYF.

Only one count was recorded for this clone. The J gene is TRBJ2-7, the V gene TRBV9; 14 bases fit TRBD2. Germline CDR1 and CDR2: SGDLS and YYNGEE. Unmatched junction bases numbered 5, after V lost 3 bases and J lost 6 bases. This CDR3 has 15 residues. DNA of the CDR3: TGTGCCAGCAGCGCCCGACTAGCGGGAGGGTCCGAGCAGTACTTC. Translating gives CASSARLAGGSEQYF. Full variable domain (remainder filled in from reference TRBV9 and TRBJ2-7): DSGVTQTPKHLITATGQRVTLRCSPRSGDLSVYWYQQSLDQGLQFLIQYYNGEERAKGNILERFSAQQFPDLHSELNLSSLELGDSALYFCASSARLAGGSEQYFGPGTRLTVT.

This chain joins TRBV5-1 and TRBJ2-1, with TRBD1 matching over 7 bases. The length of the CDR3 is 16 residues. The trim removed 4 bases at V and 3 bases at J, leaving 10 bases unmatched. Per germline, CDR1 SGHRS and CDR2 YFSETQ. The CDR3, as DNA: TGCGCCAGCAGCCGAGCCGGGACAGATATCTACAATGAGCAGTTCTTC. It encodes CASSRAGTDIYNEQFF. Using reference TRBV5-1 and TRBJ2-1 for the parts outside the CDR3, the full variable domain is KAGVTQTPRYLIKTRGQQVTLSCSPISGHRSVSWYQQTPGQGLQFLFEYFSETQRNKGNFPGRFSGRQFSNSRSEMNVSTLELGDSALYLCASSRAGTDIYNEQFFGPGTRLTVL.

This rearrangement joins TRBV7-6 to TRBJ2-5; D unresolved. The germline V gene encodes CDR1 SGHVS and CDR2 FNYEAQ. The CDR3 contains 13 residues. Trimming took 5 bases from V and 5 from J, leaving 12 bases between them. The CDR3 sequence: CASSPRLRETQYF. CDR3 sequence (DNA): TGTGCCAGCAGCCCTCGGTTGAGGGAGACCCAGTACTTC. The full variable domain, with the rest looked up from reference TRBV7-6 and TRBJ2-5, is GAGVSQSPRYKVTKRGQDVALRCDPISGHVSLYWYRQALGQGPEFLTYFNYEAQQDKSGLPNDRFSAERPEGSISTLTIQRTEQRDSAMYRCASSPRLRETQYFGPGTRLLVL.

J is TRBJ2-7 and V is TRBV28; no clear D. CDR1 MDHEN and CDR2 SYDVKM come from the germline V gene. The length of the CDR3 is 14 residues. The V and J ends lost 4 bases and 0 bases respectively, with 10 bases between them. The DNA for the CDR3 is TGTGCCAGCAGTTCAACCTGGGGCTCCTACGAGCAGTACTTC. It yields the protein CASSSTWGSYEQYF. The whole variable domain, remainder taken from reference TRBV28 and TRBJ2-7, is DVKVTQSSRYLVKRTGEKVFLECVQDMDHENMFWYRQDPGLGLRLIYFSYDVKMKEKGDIPEGYSVSREKKERFSLILESASTNQTSMYLCASSSTWGSYEQYFGPGTRLTVT.

This clone was counted a few times. V usage is TRBV11-2 and J usage is TRBJ2-2, with D unclear. The CDR3 runs to 14 residues. Germline V gene sequence: CDR1 SGHAT, CDR2 FQNNGV. Trimming took off 5 bases at V and 1 base at J, with 8 bases between the two ends. CDR3 residues: CASSVLENTGELFF. Here the CDR3 DNA reads TGTGCCAGCAGCGTTCTTGAGAACACCGGGGAGCTGTTTTTT.

As regards this clone: The same CDR3 arises from other DNA sequences in this sample as well. The chain has TRBV5-1 and TRBJ2-5; TRBD2 matches at 9 bases. Unmatched junction bases numbered 7, after V lost 0 bases and J lost 1 base. Per the germline V gene, CDR1 is SGHRS and CDR2 is YFSETQ. This CDR3 contains 17 residues. CDR3 nucleotide sequence: TGCGCCAGCAGCTTGGCCTTGGCGGGAGGGCCCCAAGAGACCCAGTACTTC. Its translation: CASSLALAGGPQETQYF. Variable domain in full (rest from reference TRBV5-1 and TRBJ2-5): KAGVTQTPRYLIKTRGQQVTLSCSPISGHRSVSWYQQTPGQGLQFLFEYFSETQRNKGNFPGRFSGRQFSNSRSEMNVSTLELGDSALYLCASSLALAGGPQETQYFGPGTRLLVL.

V and J are TRBV11-2 and TRBJ1-2, with a possible D match to TRBD1 (5 bases). Germline CDR1 SGHAT, CDR2 FQNNGV. V was pared by 0 bases and J by 5 bases, with 13 bases between. The CDR3 loop spans 15 amino acids. The CDR3 nucleotides are TGTGCCAGCAGCTTAGATCCCAGGGTGAAATATGGCTACACCTTC. This translates into CASSLDPRVKYGYTF.

This clone was observed a handful of times. The chain couples TRBV7-9 to TRBJ2-1; a weak D match, TRBD2 (6 bases). V shed 6 bases and J shed 4 bases, with 16 bases lying between them. Germline V gene sequence: CDR1 SEHNR, CDR2 FQNEAQ (reference sequence). There are 15 residues in the CDR3. The CDR3 DNA reads TGTGCCAGCAGGGGAGGTGGCAGAACTTACAATGAGCAGTTCTTC. Translated: CASRGGGRTYNEQFF.

This clone came up once. The V call is TRBV6-1, the J call TRBJ2-7; possible D gene TRBD2, 6 bases. CDR1 and CDR2 (germline): MNHNS, SASEGT. This CDR3 spans 15 amino acids. Trimming stripped 0 bases from V and 0 bases from J, with 9 bases between. Here the CDR3 reads CASSEAGGFSYEQYF. The DNA of the CDR3 is TGTGCCAGCAGTGAAGCGGGAGGCTTCTCCTACGAGCAGTACTTC.

J is TRBJ2-7 and V is TRBV11-2; 7 bases match TRBD2. In germline, CDR1 is SGHAT, CDR2 FQNNGV. CDR3 length equals 17 residues. V gave up 5 bases and J gave up 5 bases; unmatched junction bases: 18. The CDR3 nucleotides are TGTGCCAGCAGCCTAGCGGCTGCCGGACAAAGGCTCAACGAGCAGTACTTC. Translating it yields CASSLAAAGQRLNEQYF.

The chain couples TRBV7-2 to TRBJ1-1; D is undetermined. The germline CDR1 and CDR2 sequences are SGHTA and FQGNSA. V was shortened by 6 bases and J by 3 bases, with 5 bases between the two germline ends. The CDR3 spans 11 residues. The CDR3 DNA reads TGTGCCAGCAGTATTGACACTGAAGCTTTCTTT. Encoded protein: CASSIDTEAFF.

This clone was detected only a few times. V is TRBV7-2 and J is TRBJ2-3, with D possibly TRBD1 on 5 matching bases. From germline, CDR1 is SGHTA and CDR2 FQGNSA. There are 15 residues in the CDR3. V was clipped by 1 base and J by 1 base, with 9 bases between them. In nucleotides, the CDR3 is TGTGCCAGCAGCTTAGGACTGACAGGCACAGATACGCAGTATTTT. Translating it yields CASSLGLTGTDTQYF.

This clone was seen a handful of times. The V and J genes are TRBV27 and TRBJ1-3, with 8 bases lining up with TRBD1. This CDR3 is built from 16 residues. Germline V gene lookup returns CDR1 MNHEY and CDR2 SMNVEV (reference sequence). V lost 6 bases to trimming and J lost 0 bases; unmatched junction nucleotides: 7. For the CDR3, the DNA is TGTGCCAGCAGCGATATACAGGGGGACTCTGGAAACACCATATATTTT. Amino acid sequence: CASSDIQGDSGNTIYF.

The chain carries TRBV2 and TRBJ1-4, with D tentatively TRBD1 (5 bases). Germline-derived CDR1 and CDR2 are SNHLY and FYNNEI. The CDR3 spans 14 residues. Trimming removed 5 bases at V and 4 bases at J, with 11 bases between. CDR3 residues: CASSPTVFNEKLFF. CDR3 coding DNA: TGTGCCAGCAGTCCGACAGTTTTTAATGAAAAACTGTTTTTT.

The rearrangement links TRBV11-3 to TRBJ1-5; 9 nucleotides align to TRBD1. J gave up 7 bases and V 10 bases, and 11 bases lay outside the gene matches. Looked up from germline, CDR1 is SGHNT and CDR2 is YENEEA. CDR3 length: 14 residues. CDR3 residues: CAIATGGFWQPQHF. CDR3 DNA: TGTGCCATCGCGACAGGGGGTTTTTGGCAGCCCCAGCATTTT.

By sample share, this clone is medium-sized. The chain is built from TRBV27 and TRBJ2-7, with 8 bases matching TRBD1. Germline trimming cut 7 bases from V and 6 bases from J; bases unmatched to any gene: 8. Germline V gene sequence: CDR1 MNHEY, CDR2 SMNVEV (reference sequence). CDR3 length equals 13 residues. The CDR3 sequence is CASKTPTGVEQYF. The CDR3 DNA sequence: TGTGCCAGCAAAACACCGACAGGGGTCGAGCAGTACTTC.

This clone was counted only a few times. Distinct nucleotide sequences in the sample also encode this CDR3. V and J are TRBV10-3 and TRBJ2-7; 8 nucleotides match TRBD2. This CDR3 spans 14 amino acids. Unmatched junction bases numbered 2, after V lost 2 bases and J lost 2 bases. Germline CDR1 and CDR2: ENHRY and SYGVKD. The DNA of the CDR3 is TGTGCCATCAGTGAGAGCGGGAGACCCTACGAGCAGTACTTC. This codes for CAISESGRPYEQYF.

The chain combines TRBV6-5 with TRBJ1-1; D remains ambiguous. CDR1 and CDR2 from the germline V gene are MNHEY and SVGAGI. The V end lost 6 bases, the J end lost 6 bases, and 11 bases lay between the germline ends. This CDR3 contains 12 residues. CDR3 region: CASSYVAAEAFF. The CDR3, as DNA: TGTGCCAGCAGCTACGTGGCAGCTGAAGCTTTCTTT.

Written as DNA, the CDR3 is TGTGCCAGCAGCCCGGGACTAGCGGGACACCCCGTCACAGATACGCAGTATTTT. Its translation is CASSPGLAGHPVTDTQYF. The chain has TRBV11-2 and TRBJ2-3; 13 bases match TRBD2. V dropped 5 bases and J dropped 2; count of bases not matched to a gene: 10. Germline CDR1 and CDR2: SGHAT and FQNNGV. The CDR3 has 18 residues.

This chain connects TRBV2 to TRBJ2-1; D is perhaps TRBD2 (5 bases). Trimming removed 0 bases at V and 5 bases at J, with 11 bases between. CDR3 length: 15 residues. Germline loops: CDR1 SNHLY, CDR2 FYNNEI. The CDR3 here is CASSEALEGNNEQFF. DNA of the CDR3: TGTGCCAGCAGTGAAGCGCTTGAGGGAAACAATGAGCAGTTCTTC.

This clone has only a few counts. The J gene is TRBJ2-7, the V gene TRBV10-3; maybe TRBD2 (5 bases). Germline V CDR1 and CDR2: ENHRY, SYGVKD. This CDR3 contains 15 residues. The ends were cut back, 6 bases at V and 0 bases at J, with 15 bases in the middle. CDR3 sequence (DNA): TGTGCCATCAGGGAAAAGACGGGGAGCTCCTACGAGCAGTACTTC. Translating gives CAIREKTGSSYEQYF.

The chain couples TRBV5-6 to TRBJ1-1, with D possibly being TRBD1 (5 bases). This CDR3 has 14 residues. Germline CDR1 SGHDT, CDR2 YYEEEE. V lost 5 bases and J 4 bases, leaving 15 bases between the germline ends. The CDR3 coding sequence is TGTGCCAGCAGTTTCGGTGGGGGGGGCACTGAAGCTTTCTTT. Amino acid sequence: CASSFGGGGTEAFF.

The chain joins TRBV27 to TRBJ2-1; the match to TRBD1 covers 7 bases. V was clipped by 4 bases and J by 8 bases; unmatched bases: 11. Germline loops: CDR1 MNHEY, CDR2 SMNVEV (reference sequence). The CDR3 runs 15 residues. CDR3 sequence: CASSSTRTGLYEQFF. In nucleotides, the CDR3 is TGTGCCAGCAGTTCTACCCGGACAGGCCTCTATGAGCAGTTCTTC.

The chain has TRBV29-1 and TRBJ2-7, with 10 positions matching TRBD2. The CDR3 extends over 13 amino acids. V lost 4 bases to trimming and J lost 5 bases; unmatched junction nucleotides: 5. Germline V gene data show CDR1 as SQVTM and CDR2 as ANQGSEA. The CDR3 loop is CSVAAGGGHEQYF. CDR3 coding DNA: TGCAGCGTTGCAGCGGGAGGGGGGCACGAGCAGTACTTC.